Detailed here is one T cell receptor (beta chain). There are 17 residues in the CDR3. V gave up 4 bases and J gave up 6 bases; unmatched junction bases: 15. Germline values: CDR1 SGHTA, CDR2 FQGNSA. It was during active infection that Seattle patients were enrolled and then longitudinally followed. The entry originates in a study of blood T cell repertoires in COVID-19. Study-level background: COVID-19 samples, acute and convalescent, were from the United States, Italy and Spain. T cells, B-cell-depleted T cells, or PBMCs supplied cDNA or gDNA.

Per the study methods: Researchers report that nucleated cell counts were estimated from reference gene primer amplification. TCRdb's table, derived via immunoSEQ multiplex PCR, lists solely in-frame clones and lacks some. That table is the source of V, J and clone size, and D and trimming were worked out from the DNA. This sample has 100,000 to 150,000 clones, with roughly 91% found just once. This TCR derives from a man aged 55 to 70 with COVID-19, enrolled during active disease. The sample consisted of peripheral blood. The chain carries TRBV7-2 and TRBJ2-3; 8 positions agree with TRBD2. The CDR3 coding sequence is TGTGCCAGCAGCTCCCGAGGGGGGGATAGCGGGGCTGATACGCAGTATTTT. It translates to CASSSRGGDSGADTQYF.